The clone carrying this T cell receptor (beta chain) was counted a single time. This specimen belongs to a study of human T cells and chemical hapten exposure. The treatment is: therapeutic diphenylcyclopropenone sensitization with weekly scalp DPC. Each patch test followed a blood draw. Individual cDNA molecules in this library carried unique molecular identifiers. TCRdb processed the reads anew with MiXCR; each CDR3 protein has one entry. This table holds some 710 distinct CDR3 sequences, approximately 51% found once. The V end was cut by 1 base, the J end by 6 bases, with 7 bases between. Germline V gives CDR1 SGHRS, CDR2 YFSETQ. The CDR3 runs to 13 residues.

Here the sequenced sample was whole blood, taken before DPC sensitization or 2, 6, or about 24 weeks after (not recorded which). This receptor was obtained from an adult with alopecia areata. Some clones in this sample may be carry-over from other donors' samples. This table probably holds off-target reads from a library built for another chain. The chain employs TRBV5-1 and TRBJ2-2; D is possibly TRBD1 (5 bases). The CDR3 DNA sequence: TGCGCCAGCAGCTTGCAGGGATCCGGGGAGCTGTTTTTT. Translated: CASSLQGSGELFF. The full variable domain, in which reference TRBV5-1 and TRBJ2-2 provide the parts outside the CDR3, is KAGVTQTPRYLIKTRGQQVTLSCSPISGHRSVSWYQQTPGQGLQFLFEYFSETQRNKGNFPGRFSGRQFSNSRSEMNVSTLELGDSALYLCASSLQGSGELFFGEGSRLTVL.